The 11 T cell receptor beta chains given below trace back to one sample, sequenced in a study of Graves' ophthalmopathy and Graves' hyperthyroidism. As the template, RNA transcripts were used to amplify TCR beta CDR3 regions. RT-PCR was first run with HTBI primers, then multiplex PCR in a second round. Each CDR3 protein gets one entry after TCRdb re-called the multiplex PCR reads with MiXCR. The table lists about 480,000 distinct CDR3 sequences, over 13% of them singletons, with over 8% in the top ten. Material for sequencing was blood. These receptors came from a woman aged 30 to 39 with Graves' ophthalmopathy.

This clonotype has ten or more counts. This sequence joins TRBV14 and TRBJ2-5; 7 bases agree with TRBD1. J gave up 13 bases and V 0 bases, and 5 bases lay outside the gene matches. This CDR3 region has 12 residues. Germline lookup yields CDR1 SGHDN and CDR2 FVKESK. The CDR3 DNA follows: TGTGCCAGCAGCCAAGATGGACAGGCGGTGTACTTC. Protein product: CASSQDGQAVYF. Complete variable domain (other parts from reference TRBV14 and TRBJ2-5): EAGVTQFPSHSVIEKGQTVTLRCDPISGHDNLYWYRRVMGKEIKFLLHFVKESKQDESGMPNNRFLAERTGGTYSTLKVQPAELEDSGVYFCASSQDGQAVYFGPGTRLLVL.

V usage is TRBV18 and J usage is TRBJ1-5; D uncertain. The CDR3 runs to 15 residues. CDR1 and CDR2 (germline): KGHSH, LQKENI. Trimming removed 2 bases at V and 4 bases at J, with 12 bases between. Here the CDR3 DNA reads TGTGCCAGCTCACCAATGCAGACGGCTAATCAGCCCCAGCATTTT. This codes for CASSPMQTANQPQHF.

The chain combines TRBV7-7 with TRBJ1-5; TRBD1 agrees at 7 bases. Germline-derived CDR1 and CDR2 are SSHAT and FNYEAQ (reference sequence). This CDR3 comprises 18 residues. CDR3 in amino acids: CASRRDRRTSRSNQPQHF. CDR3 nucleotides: TGTGCTAGCCGACGGGACAGACGAACCTCCCGAAGCAATCAGCCCCAGCATTTT.

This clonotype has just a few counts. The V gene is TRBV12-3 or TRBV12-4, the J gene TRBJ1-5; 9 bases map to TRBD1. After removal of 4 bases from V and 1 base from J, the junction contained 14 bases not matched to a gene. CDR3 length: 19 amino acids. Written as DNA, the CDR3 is TGTGCCAGCAGTTCAGTGGGACAGGGAACGTTCACAAGCAATCAGCCCCAGCATTTT. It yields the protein CASSSVGQGTFTSNQPQHF.

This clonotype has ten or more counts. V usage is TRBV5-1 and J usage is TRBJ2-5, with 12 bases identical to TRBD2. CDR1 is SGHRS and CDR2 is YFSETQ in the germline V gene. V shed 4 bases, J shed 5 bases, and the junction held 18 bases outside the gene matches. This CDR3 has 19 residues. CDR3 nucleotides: TGCGCCAGCAGCGGGGGGACTAGCGGGCTCCAATGGACAAGGGAGACCCAGTACTTC. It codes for CASSGGTSGLQWTRETQYF.

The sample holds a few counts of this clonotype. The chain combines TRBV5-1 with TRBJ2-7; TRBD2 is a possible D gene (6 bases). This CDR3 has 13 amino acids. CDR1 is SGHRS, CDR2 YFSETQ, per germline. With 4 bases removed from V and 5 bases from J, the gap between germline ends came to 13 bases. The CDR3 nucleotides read TGCGCCAGCAGCCTTCGGGGGATCAACGAGCAGTACTTC. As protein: CASSLRGINEQYF.

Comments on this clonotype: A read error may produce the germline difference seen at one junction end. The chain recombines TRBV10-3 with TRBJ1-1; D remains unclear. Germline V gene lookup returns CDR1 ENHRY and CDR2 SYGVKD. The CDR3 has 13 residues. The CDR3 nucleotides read TGTGCCATCAGTGACCTGGGGAACACTGATGCTTTCTTT. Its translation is CAISDLGNTDAFF.

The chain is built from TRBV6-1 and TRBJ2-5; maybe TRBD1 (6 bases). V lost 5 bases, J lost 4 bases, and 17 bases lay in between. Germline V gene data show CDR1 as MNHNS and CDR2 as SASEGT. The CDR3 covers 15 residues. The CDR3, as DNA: TGTGCCAGCAGTAGAAGGGGGAACAATTTAGAGACCCAGTACTTC. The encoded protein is CASSRRGNNLETQYF.

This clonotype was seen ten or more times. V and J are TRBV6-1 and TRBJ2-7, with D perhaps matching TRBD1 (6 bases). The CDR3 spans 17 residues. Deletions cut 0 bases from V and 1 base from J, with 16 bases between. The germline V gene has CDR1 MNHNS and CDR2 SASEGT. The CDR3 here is CASSEALLGGSSYEQYF. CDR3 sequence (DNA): TGTGCCAGCAGTGAAGCGCTTTTAGGGGGAAGTTCCTACGAGCAGTACTTC.

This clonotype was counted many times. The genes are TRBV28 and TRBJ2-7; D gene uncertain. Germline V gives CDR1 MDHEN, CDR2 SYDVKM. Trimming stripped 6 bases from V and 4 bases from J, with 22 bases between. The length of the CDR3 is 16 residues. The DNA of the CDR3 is TGTGCCAGCAGGCCATCTCAGGACGGATCCGGGTACGAGCAGTACTTC. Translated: CASRPSQDGSGYEQYF.

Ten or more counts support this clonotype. The CDR3 reads CASSWTSGSSSYEQYF. In DNA form, the CDR3 reads TGTGCCAGCAGTTGGACTAGCGGGTCGAGCTCCTACGAGCAGTACTTC. V gene TRBV28 combines with J gene TRBJ2-7; 11 nucleotides align to TRBD2. CDR1 MDHEN and CDR2 SYDVKM come from the germline V gene. The V and J ends lost 4 bases and 0 bases, in that order; junction bases with no gene match: 5. The CDR3 sequence is 16 residues long.